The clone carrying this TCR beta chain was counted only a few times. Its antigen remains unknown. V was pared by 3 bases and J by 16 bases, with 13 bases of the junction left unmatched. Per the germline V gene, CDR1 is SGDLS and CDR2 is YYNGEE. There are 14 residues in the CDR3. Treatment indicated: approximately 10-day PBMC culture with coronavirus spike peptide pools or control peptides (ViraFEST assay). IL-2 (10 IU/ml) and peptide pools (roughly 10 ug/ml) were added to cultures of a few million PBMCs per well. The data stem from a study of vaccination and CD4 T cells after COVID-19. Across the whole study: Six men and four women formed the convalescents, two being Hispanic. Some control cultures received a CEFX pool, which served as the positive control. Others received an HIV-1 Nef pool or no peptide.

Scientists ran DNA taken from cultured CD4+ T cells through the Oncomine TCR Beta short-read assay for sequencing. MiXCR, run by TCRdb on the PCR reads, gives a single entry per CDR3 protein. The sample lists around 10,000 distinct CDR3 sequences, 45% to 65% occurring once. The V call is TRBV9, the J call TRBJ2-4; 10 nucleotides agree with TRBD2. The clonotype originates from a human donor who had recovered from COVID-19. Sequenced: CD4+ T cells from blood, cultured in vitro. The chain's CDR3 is CASSAPAAGGPVYF. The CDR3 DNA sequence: TGTGCCAGCAGCGCCCCAGCAGCGGGGGGGCCGGTTTACTTC.